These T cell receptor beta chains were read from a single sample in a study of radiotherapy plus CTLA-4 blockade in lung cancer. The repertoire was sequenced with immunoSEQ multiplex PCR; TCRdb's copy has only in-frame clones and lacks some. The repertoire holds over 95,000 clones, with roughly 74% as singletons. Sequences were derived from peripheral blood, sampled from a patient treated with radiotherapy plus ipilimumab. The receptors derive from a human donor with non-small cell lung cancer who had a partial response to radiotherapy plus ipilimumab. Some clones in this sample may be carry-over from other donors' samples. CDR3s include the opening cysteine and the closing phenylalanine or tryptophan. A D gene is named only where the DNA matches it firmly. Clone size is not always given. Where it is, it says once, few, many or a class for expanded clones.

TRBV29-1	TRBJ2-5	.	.	CSVEGPGWETQYF	TGCAGCGTTGAGGGTCCGGGGTGGGAGACCCAGTACTTC
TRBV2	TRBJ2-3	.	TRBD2	CASGTSGITDTQYF	TGTGCCAGCGGGACTAGCGGGATAACAGATACGCAGTATTTT
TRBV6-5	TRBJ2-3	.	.	CASSYSYTDTQYF	TGTGCCAGCAGTTACTCTTACACAGATACGCAGTATTTT
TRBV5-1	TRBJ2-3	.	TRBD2	CASSLTTGGAGGSSTDTQYF	TGCGCCAGCAGCTTGACGACAGGAGGAGCGGGGGGTTCTAGCACAGATACGCAGTATTTT
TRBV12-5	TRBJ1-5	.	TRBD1	CASGSGQGARQPQHF	TGTGCTAGTGGTTCGGGACAGGGGGCACGTCAGCCCCAGCATTTT
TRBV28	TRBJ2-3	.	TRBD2	CASSRLGTSGRRSQYF	TGTGCCAGCAGTCGCCTCGGGACTAGCGGGAGGCGGTCGCAGTATTTT
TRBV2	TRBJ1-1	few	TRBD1	CASSEATTGGRAFF	TGTGCCAGCAGTGAAGCGACGACAGGGGGGAGAGCTTTCTTT
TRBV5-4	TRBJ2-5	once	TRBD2	CASSSAGMRETQYF	TGTGCCAGCAGCTCAGCGGGGATGAGAGAGACCCAGTACTTC
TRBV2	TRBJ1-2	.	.	CASSEALRGAGGYTF	TGTGCCAGCAGTGAAGCGCTTCGGGGGGCAGGGGGCTACACCTTC
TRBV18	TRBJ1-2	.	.	CASSPGEYGYTF	TGTGCCAGCTCACCAGGGGAGTATGGCTACACCTTC
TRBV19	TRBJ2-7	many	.	CASSISGGPLYEQYF	TGTGCCAGTAGTATTAGCGGCGGGCCCCTCTACGAGCAGTACTTC
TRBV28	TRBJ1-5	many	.	CASRTGGPQHF	TGTGCCAGCAGAACAGGCGGGCCCCAGCATTTT
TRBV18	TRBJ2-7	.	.	CASSPMARGEQYF	TGTGCCAGCTCACCAATGGCAAGGGGGGAGCAGTACTTC
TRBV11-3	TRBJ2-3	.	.	CASSLGGGPDTQYF	TGTGCCAGCAGTTTGGGAGGGGGGCCCGATACGCAGTATTTT
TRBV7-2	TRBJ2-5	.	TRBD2	CASSLALSGGAWETQYF	TGTGCCAGCAGCTTAGCTCTTAGCGGGGGGGCATGGGAGACCCAGTACTTC
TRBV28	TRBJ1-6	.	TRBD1	CASSLSGGDSPLHF	TGTGCCAGCAGTTTATCAGGGGGAGATTCACCCCTCCACTTT
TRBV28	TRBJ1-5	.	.	CASRQGGSNQPQHF	TGTGCCAGCAGGCAGGGTGGAAGTAATCAGCCCCAGCATTTT
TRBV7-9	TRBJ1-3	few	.	CASSLDSHSGNTIYF	TGTGCCAGCAGTCTAGACAGCCACTCTGGAAACACCATATATTTT
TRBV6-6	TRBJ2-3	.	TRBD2	CASSPGLAGGEDTQYF	TGTGCCAGCAGCCCTGGCCTAGCGGGGGGTGAGGATACGCAGTATTTT
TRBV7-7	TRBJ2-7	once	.	CASSLVAGNEQYF	TGTGCCAGCAGCTTAGTCGCGGGGAACGAGCAGTACTTC
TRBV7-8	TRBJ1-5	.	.	CASSLGRGFGYTNQPQHF	TGTGCCAGCAGCTTAGGCAGGGGATTCGGATATACTAATCAGCCCCAGCATTTT
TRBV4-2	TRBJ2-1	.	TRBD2	CASSQDGVAGYNEQFF	TGTGCCAGCAGCCAAGATGGTGTAGCGGGATACAATGAGCAGTTCTTC
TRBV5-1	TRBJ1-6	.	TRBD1	CASSKEQGDNSPLHF	TGCGCCAGCAGCAAGGAACAGGGGGATAATTCACCCCTCCACTTT